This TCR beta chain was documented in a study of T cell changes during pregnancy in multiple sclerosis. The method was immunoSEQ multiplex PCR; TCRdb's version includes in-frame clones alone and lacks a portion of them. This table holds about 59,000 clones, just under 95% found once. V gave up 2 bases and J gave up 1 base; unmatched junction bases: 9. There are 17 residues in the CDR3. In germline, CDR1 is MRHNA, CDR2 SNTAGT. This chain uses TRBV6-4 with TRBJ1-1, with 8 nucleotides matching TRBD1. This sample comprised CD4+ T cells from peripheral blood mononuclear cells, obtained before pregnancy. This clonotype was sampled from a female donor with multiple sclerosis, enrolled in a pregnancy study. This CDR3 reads CASSDQPKDRENTEAFF. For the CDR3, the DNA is TGTGCCAGCAGTGACCAGCCAAAGGACAGGGAGAACACTGAAGCTTTCTTT.